The TCR beta chain under discussion was sequenced for a study of CXCR3-negative and CXCR3-positive naive CD8 T cells. Study-wide results and caveats: Surface CD5 matched across naive subsets, and TRB CDR3 properties served to infer TCR strength. For CXCR3-positive naive cells, TRB CDR3s were more hydrophobic than those of CXCR3-negative naive cells.

Germline-derived CDR1 and CDR2 are SGHTA and FQGNSA. The CDR3 contains 15 residues. The authors prepared UMI-labeled TRB cDNA libraries by 5' RACE. Reprocessing the 5' RACE reads, TCRdb reports a single entry for every CDR3 protein and omits DNA. This sample's clone table lists about 120,000 distinct CDR3 sequences. Turning to this clonotype: What it binds is unknown.

The rearrangement links TRBV7-2 to TRBJ2-7. The sequence was collected from a human donor in good health. Some clones in this sample may be carry-over from other donors' samples. The sample consisted of naive CXCR3+ CD8+ T cells from blood. As to subset: CD45RO-CCR7+CD27+CD95- naive CD8+ T cells expressing CXCR3 (TNR3+). CDR3: CASSLGVTGLYEQYF.